This TCR beta chain was identified in a study of T cell changes during pregnancy in multiple sclerosis. Libraries were prepared by immunoSEQ multiplex PCR; TCRdb keeps only in-frame clonotypes and omits some of them. The table lists roughly 38,000 clones, about 90% of them singletons. V shed 5 bases and J shed 0 bases, with 10 bases lying between them. Germline CDR1 reads GTSNPN; CDR2 reads SVGIG (reference sequence). The CDR3 runs to 13 residues. This sequence joins TRBV30 and TRBJ2-5; no definite D call. The TCR comes from a female donor with multiple sclerosis, enrolled in a pregnancy study. Sequences were derived from CD4+ T cells from peripheral blood mononuclear cells, sampled before pregnancy. The CDR3 DNA follows: TGTGCCTGGGTCGAACTTTACCAAGAGACCCAGTACTTC. Amino acids: CAWVELYQETQYF.